The entry below gives a single TCR beta chain sequence along with its context. At one boundary the junction diverges from the germline segment, which might be a read error. The CDR3 spans 14 residues. Germline V gives CDR1 KGHSH, CDR2 LQKENI. This record belongs to a study of T cell changes during pregnancy in multiple sclerosis. TCRdb's copy holds only in-frame clones and misses some; the assay was immunoSEQ multiplex PCR. Of about 44,000 clones in the sample, just under 95% are singletons; the top ten hold roughly 0.55%. J is TRBJ1-1 and V is TRBV18; possibly TRBD1 for D (6 bases). The sequence derives from a female donor with multiple sclerosis, enrolled in a pregnancy study. The starting material was CD4+ T cells from peripheral blood mononuclear cells, obtained in the third trimester of pregnancy. CDR3 region: CASSPQTGHTEAFF. The CDR3 region has the DNA TGTGCCAGCTCCCCACAGACAGGCCACACTGAAGCTTTCTTT.